This TCR beta chain was captured in a study of regulatory T cells in long-lasting Graves disease. Overall study results and limits: Favoring TRBV28, TRBJ1-2 and TRBJ2-5 was a feature seen in persistent disease. Few sampled subjects may have lowered accuracy.

Building the TCR beta libraries relied on iRepertoire HTBI primers, and CDR3 regions underwent Arm-PCR. Source study methods: Identification across samples found 62 TRBV and some 15 TRBJ segments. TCRdb re-derived calls from the multiplex PCR reads in MiXCR, one entry per CDR3 protein. The V and J calls here are based on TCRdb, not the publication. The sample lists 350,000 to 500,000 distinct CDR3 sequences, around 20% occurring once. The germline V gene encodes CDR1 SEHNR and CDR2 FQNEAQ (reference sequence). V shed 5 bases and J shed 2 bases, with 16 bases lying between them. The CDR3 length is 15 residues. Concerning this clonotype: Its antigen remains unidentified.

As to time point: persistent/refractory GD, antithyroid drugs over 5 years with positive TRAb. Following extraction of RNA from PBMCs, that RNA was used to make the TCR library. An endocrinology unit in Xi'an, China, supplied the patients. This TCR came from a female donor with Graves disease. The chain links TRBV7-9 to TRBJ2-7; perhaps D is TRBD1 or TRBD2 (7 bases each). This specimen was peripheral blood mononuclear cells (PBMCs), taken when the disease was refractory, from a patient treated with antithyroid drugs. Here the CDR3 reads CASSGRGGDTYEQYF. The DNA for the CDR3 is TGTGCCAGCAGCGGCAGGGGGGGGGATACCTACGAGCAGTACTTC.